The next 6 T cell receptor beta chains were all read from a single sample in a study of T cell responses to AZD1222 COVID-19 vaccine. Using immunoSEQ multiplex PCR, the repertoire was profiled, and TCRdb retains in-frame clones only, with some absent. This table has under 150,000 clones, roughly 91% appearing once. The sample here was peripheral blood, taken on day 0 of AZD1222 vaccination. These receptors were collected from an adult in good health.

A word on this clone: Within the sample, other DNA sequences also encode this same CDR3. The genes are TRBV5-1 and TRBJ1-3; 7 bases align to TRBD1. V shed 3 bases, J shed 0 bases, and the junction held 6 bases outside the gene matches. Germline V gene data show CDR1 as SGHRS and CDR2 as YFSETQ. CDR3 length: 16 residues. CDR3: CASSSGTAASGNTIYF. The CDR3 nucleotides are TGCGCCAGCAGCTCGGGGACAGCCGCCTCTGGAAACACCATATATTTT.

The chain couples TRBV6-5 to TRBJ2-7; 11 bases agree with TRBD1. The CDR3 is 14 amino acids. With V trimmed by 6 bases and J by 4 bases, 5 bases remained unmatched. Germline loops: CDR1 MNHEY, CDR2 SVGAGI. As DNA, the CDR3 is TGTGCCAGCAGAAGCCGGGACAGGGGGTACGAGCAGTACTTC. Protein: CASRSRDRGYEQYF.

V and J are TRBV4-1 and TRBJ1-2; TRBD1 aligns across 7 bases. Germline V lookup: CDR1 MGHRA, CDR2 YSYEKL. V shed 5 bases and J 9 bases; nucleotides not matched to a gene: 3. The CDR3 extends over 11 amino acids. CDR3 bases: TGCGCCAGCAGCAAGACAGGGCGCTACACCTTC. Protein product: CASSKTGRYTF.

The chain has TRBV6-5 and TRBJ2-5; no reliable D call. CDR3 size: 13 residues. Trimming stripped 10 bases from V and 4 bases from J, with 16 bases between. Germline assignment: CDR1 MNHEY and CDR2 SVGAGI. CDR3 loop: CATTRGWGETQYF. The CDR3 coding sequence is TGTGCCACCACACGAGGCTGGGGAGAGACCCAGTACTTC.

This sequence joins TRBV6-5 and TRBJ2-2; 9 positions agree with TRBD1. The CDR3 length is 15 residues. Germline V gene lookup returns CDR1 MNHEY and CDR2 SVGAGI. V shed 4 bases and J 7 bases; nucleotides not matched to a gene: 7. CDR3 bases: TGTGCCAGCAGTTCGCGGACAGGGGATGTCGGGGAGCTGTTTTTT. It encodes CASSSRTGDVGELFF.

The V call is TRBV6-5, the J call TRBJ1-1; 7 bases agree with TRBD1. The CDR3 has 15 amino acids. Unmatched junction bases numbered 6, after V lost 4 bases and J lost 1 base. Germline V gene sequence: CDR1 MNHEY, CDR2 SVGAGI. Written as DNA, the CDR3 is TGTGCCAGCAGTTTAAAACAGGGGTCGAACACTGAAGCTTTCTTT. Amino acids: CASSLKQGSNTEAFF.